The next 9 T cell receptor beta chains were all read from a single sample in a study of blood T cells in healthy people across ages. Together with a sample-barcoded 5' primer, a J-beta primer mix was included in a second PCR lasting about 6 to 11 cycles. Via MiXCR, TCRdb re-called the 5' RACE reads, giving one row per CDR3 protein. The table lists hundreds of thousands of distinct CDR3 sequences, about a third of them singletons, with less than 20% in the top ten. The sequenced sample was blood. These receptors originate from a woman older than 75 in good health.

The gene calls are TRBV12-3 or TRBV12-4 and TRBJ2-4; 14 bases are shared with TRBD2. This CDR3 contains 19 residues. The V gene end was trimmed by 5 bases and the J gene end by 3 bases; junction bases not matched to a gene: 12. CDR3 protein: CASSPPTSGGVRGKNIQYF. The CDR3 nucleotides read TGTGCCAGCAGTCCGCCGACTAGCGGGGGGGTGCGGGGCAAAAACATTCAGTACTTC.

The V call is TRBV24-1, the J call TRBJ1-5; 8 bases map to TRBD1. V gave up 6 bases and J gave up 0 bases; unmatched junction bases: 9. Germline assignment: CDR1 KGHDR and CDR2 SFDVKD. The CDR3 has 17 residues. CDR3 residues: CATSPGTGAFSNQPQHF. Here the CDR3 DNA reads TGTGCCACCAGTCCCGGGACAGGTGCCTTTAGCAATCAGCCCCAGCATTTT.

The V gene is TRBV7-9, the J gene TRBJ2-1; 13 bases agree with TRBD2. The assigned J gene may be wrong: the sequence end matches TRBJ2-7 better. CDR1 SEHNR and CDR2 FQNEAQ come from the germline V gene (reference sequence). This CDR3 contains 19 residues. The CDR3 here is CASSLYSGTSGVSYNEQYF. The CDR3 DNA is TGTGCCAGCAGCTTGTACTCCGGGACTAGCGGGGTCTCCTACAATGAGCAGTACTTC.

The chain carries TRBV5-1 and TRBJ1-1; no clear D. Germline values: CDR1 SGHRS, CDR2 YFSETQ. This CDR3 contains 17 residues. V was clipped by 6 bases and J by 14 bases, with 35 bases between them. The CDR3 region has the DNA TGCGCCAGCACCACCGGACTAGCGGGCTCTTCGGTATGGGAGCTGTTCTTT. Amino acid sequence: CASTTGLAGSSVWELFF.

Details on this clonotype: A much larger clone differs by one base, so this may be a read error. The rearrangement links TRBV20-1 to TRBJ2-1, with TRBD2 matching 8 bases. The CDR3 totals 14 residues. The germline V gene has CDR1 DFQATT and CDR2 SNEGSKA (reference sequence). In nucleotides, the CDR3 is TGCAATGCACAGACCGGGGGGGCCTCCAATGAGCAGTTCTTC. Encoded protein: CNAQTGGASNEQFF.

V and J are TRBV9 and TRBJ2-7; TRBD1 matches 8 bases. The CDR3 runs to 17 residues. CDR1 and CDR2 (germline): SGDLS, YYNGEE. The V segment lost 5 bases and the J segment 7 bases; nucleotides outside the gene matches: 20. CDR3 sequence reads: CASRPSWDRSSYNEQYF. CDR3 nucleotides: TGTGCCAGCAGGCCCTCTTGGGACAGGAGCTCCTACAATGAGCAGTACTTC. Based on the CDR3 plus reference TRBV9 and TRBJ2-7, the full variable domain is DSGVTQTPKHLITATGQRVTLRCSPRSGDLSVYWYQQSLDQGLQFLIQYYNGEERAKGNILERFSAQQFPDLHSELNLSSLELGDSALYFCASRPSWDRSSYNEQYFGPGTRLTVT.

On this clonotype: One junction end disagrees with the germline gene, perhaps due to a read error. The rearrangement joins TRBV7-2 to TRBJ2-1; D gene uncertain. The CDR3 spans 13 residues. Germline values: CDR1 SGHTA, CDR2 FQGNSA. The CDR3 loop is CASSLGLYNEQLF. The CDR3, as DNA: TGTGCCAGCAGCTTAGGGTTGTACAATGAGCAGTTATTC.

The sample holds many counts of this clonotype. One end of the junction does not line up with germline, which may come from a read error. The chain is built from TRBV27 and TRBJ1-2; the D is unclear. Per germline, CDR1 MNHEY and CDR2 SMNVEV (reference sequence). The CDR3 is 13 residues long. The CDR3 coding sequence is TGTGCCAGCAGTTTCGACCCTAAATATGGCTACACCTTC. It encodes CASSFDPKYGYTF.

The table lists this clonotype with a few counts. The CDR3 sequence is CAWTGEAEAFF. The CDR3 coding sequence is TGTGCCTGGACGGGGGAGGCTGAAGCTTTCTTT. The chain uses TRBV30 and TRBJ1-1, with D perhaps TRBD1 (5 bases). The CDR3 spans 11 residues. The germline gives CDR1 GTSNPN, CDR2 SVGIG (reference sequence). Trimming pared 4 bases from V and 6 bases from J, leaving 9 bases between.